This TCR beta chain emerged from a study of T cell repertoires in cytomegalovirus infection. The V gene end was trimmed by 5 bases and the J gene end by 5 bases; junction bases not matched to a gene: 11. Germline V gene sequence: CDR1 MDHEN, CDR2 SYDVKM. This CDR3 spans 15 amino acids. TCRdb processed the reads anew with MiXCR; each CDR3 protein has one entry. The repertoire holds over 100,000 distinct CDR3 sequences, with approximately 28% as singletons. This clonotype showed up just a few times. Its matching antigen is unknown. V is TRBV28 and J is TRBJ2-7, with TRBD2 identical over 8 bases. This specimen consisted of CD8+ T cells from cultured PBMCs, obtained from culture after CMV antigen stimulation. The clonotype was recovered from a human donor in good health (CMV status not recorded). Some clones in this sample may be carry-over from other donors' samples. DNA of the CDR3: TGTGCCAGCAGTACGACGCCGGGGGGGCACGACGAGCAGTACTTC. As protein: CASSTTPGGHDEQYF. The full variable domain, in which reference TRBV28 and TRBJ2-7 provide the parts outside the CDR3, is DVKVTQSSRYLVKRTGEKVFLECVQDMDHENMFWYRQDPGLGLRLIYFSYDVKMKEKGDIPEGYSVSREKKERFSLILESASTNQTSMYLCASSTTPGGHDEQYFGPGTRLTVT.